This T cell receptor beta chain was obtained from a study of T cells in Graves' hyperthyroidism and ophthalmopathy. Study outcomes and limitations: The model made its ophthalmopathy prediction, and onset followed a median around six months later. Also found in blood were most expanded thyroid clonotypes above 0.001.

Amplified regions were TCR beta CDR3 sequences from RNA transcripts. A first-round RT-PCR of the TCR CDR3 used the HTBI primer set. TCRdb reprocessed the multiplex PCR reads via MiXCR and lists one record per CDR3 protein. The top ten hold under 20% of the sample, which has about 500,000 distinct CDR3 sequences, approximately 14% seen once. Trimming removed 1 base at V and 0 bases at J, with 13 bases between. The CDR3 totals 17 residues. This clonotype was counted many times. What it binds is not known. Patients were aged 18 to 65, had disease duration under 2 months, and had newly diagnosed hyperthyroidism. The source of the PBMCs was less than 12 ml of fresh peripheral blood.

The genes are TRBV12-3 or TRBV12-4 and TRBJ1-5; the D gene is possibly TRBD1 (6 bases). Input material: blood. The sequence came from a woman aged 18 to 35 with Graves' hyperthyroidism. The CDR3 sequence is CASSLGGQLHSNQPQHF. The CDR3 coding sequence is TGTGCCAGCAGTTTAGGAGGACAGCTCCATAGCAATCAGCCCCAGCATTTT.